This is a list of T cell receptor beta chains from one sample in a study of blood T cell repertoires in COVID-19. Clones were read by immunoSEQ multiplex PCR, and TCRdb kept only the in-frame ones, dropping some. Altogether some 200,000 clones are present, roughly four fifths being singletons, with the ten largest covering 12%. The specimen sequenced was PBMCs or T cells enriched from blood (not recorded which). All receptors come from a man aged 40-55 years who had recovered from COVID-19. Both conserved end residues are part of each CDR3. The order of the fields is D gene, J gene, clone size, V gene, CDR3 protein, CDR3 DNA. D genes are given only for firm matches. Where a row states a size, it is once, few, many or the class of an expanded clone; other rows omit it.

d_call: NA; j_call: TRBJ1-3; clone_size: NA; v_call: TRBV5-4; cdr3_aa: CASSKDFNGGTGNTIYF; cdr3_nt: TGTGCCAGCAGCAAGGACTTCAACGGAGGCACTGGAAACACCATATATTTT
d_call: NA; j_call: TRBJ2-3; clone_size: NA; v_call: TRBV29-1; cdr3_aa: CSVATGLPTDTQYF; cdr3_nt: TGCAGCGTAGCTACAGGGCTGCCTACAGATACGCAGTATTTT
d_call: NA; j_call: TRBJ2-7; clone_size: NA; v_call: TRBV19; cdr3_aa: CASSKAGESGTYEQYF; cdr3_nt: TGTGCCAGTAGTAAAGCAGGGGAATCGGGCACCTACGAGCAGTACTTC
d_call: NA; j_call: TRBJ1-2; clone_size: NA; v_call: TRBV2; cdr3_aa: CASSVGGPDGYTF; cdr3_nt: TGTGCCAGCAGTGTGGGAGGGCCGGATGGCTACACCTTC
d_call: NA; j_call: TRBJ1-1; clone_size: NA; v_call: TRBV27; cdr3_aa: CASRYHRANTEAFF; cdr3_nt: TGTGCCAGCAGATACCACAGGGCGAACACTGAAGCTTTCTTT
d_call: NA; j_call: TRBJ2-2; clone_size: once; v_call: TRBV28; cdr3_aa: CASSQGVTSGSTGELFF; cdr3_nt: TGTGCCAGCAGTCAGGGGGTTACTAGCGGAAGCACCGGGGAGCTGTTTTTT
d_call: TRBD1; j_call: TRBJ1-5; clone_size: NA; v_call: TRBV10-3; cdr3_aa: CASTGGSEGSYQPQHF; cdr3_nt: TGTGCCAGTACAGGGGGCAGTGAGGGCAGCTATCAGCCCCAGCATTTT
d_call: NA; j_call: TRBJ1-2; clone_size: once; v_call: TRBV19; cdr3_aa: CASSILDSNYGYTF; cdr3_nt: TGTGCCAGTAGTATTTTAGACAGCAACTATGGCTACACCTTC
d_call: NA; j_call: TRBJ1-1; clone_size: NA; v_call: TRBV4-2; cdr3_aa: CASSQERVGAAAFF; cdr3_nt: TGTGCCAGCAGCCAAGAGAGGGTGGGGGCGGCAGCTTTCTTT
d_call: TRBD1; j_call: TRBJ1-6; clone_size: once; v_call: TRBV6-1; cdr3_aa: CASSVRATGRNSPLHF; cdr3_nt: TGTGCCAGCAGTGTTAGGGCGACAGGGAGAAATTCACCCCTCCACTTT
d_call: NA; j_call: TRBJ2-5; clone_size: NA; v_call: TRBV28; cdr3_aa: CASSLKAARAQYF; cdr3_nt: TGTGCCAGCAGTTTAAAGGCTGCCAGGGCCCAGTACTTC
d_call: TRBD1; j_call: TRBJ1-2; clone_size: many; v_call: TRBV7-2; cdr3_aa: CASSLETGMYGYTF; cdr3_nt: TGTGCCAGCAGCTTAGAGACAGGGATGTATGGCTACACCTTC
d_call: NA; j_call: TRBJ2-3; clone_size: NA; v_call: TRBV4-3; cdr3_aa: CASSQGALSTDTQYF; cdr3_nt: TGCGCCAGCAGCCAAGGGGCTCTCAGCACAGATACGCAGTATTTT
d_call: NA; j_call: TRBJ1-1; clone_size: NA; v_call: TRBV29-1; cdr3_aa: CSVELVGRAGTEAFF; cdr3_nt: TGCAGCGTTGAACTAGTGGGGAGGGCGGGCACTGAAGCTTTCTTT
d_call: TRBD1; j_call: TRBJ1-6; clone_size: NA; v_call: TRBV5-6; cdr3_aa: CASSLLTGDVGNSPLHF; cdr3_nt: TGTGCCAGCAGCTTACTGACAGGGGATGTGGGCAATTCACCCCTCCACTTT
d_call: NA; j_call: TRBJ1-1; clone_size: few; v_call: TRBV19; cdr3_aa: CASSIEAYTEAFF; cdr3_nt: TGTGCCAGTAGTATAGAGGCATACACTGAAGCTTTCTTT
d_call: NA; j_call: TRBJ1-3; clone_size: NA; v_call: TRBV5-1; cdr3_aa: CASSSTGSDGNTIYF; cdr3_nt: TGCGCCAGCAGCTCCACAGGGTCTGATGGAAACACCATATATTTT